The clone carrying this TCR beta chain was seen many times. TCRdb fed the RT-PCR reads into MiXCR, producing one record per CDR3 protein. The table includes fewer than 800,000 distinct CDR3 sequences, 14% detected once. Trimming cost V 5 bases and J 4 bases; bases outside gene matches: 11. Germline CDR1 DFQATT, CDR2 SNEGSKA (reference sequence). The CDR3 is 15 amino acids. The chain links TRBV20-1 to TRBJ2-4; 7 bases are a match to TRBD1. The specimen was memory CD4+ T cells from blood. The source of this sequence is a female donor in good health, serving as a healthy control. The CDR3 spells CSAPSNGDSKNIQYF. DNA of the CDR3: TGCAGTGCTCCCTCCAACGGGGACAGTAAAAACATTCAGTACTTC.